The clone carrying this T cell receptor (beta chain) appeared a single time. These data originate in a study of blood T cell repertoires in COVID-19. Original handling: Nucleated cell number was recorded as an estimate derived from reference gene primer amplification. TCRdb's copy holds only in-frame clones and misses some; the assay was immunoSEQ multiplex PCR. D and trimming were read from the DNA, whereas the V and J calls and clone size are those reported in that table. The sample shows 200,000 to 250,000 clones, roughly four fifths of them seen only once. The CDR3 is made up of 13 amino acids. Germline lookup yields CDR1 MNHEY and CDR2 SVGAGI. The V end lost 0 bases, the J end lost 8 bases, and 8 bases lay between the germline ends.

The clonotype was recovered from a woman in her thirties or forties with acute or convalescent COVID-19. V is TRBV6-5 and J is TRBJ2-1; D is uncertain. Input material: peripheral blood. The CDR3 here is CASSYSRYDEQFF. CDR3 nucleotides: TGTGCCAGCAGTTACTCGAGGTATGATGAGCAGTTCTTC.